These 28 T cell receptor beta chains were all obtained from the same sample, sequenced in a study of cytomegalovirus exposure and HLA in healthy donors (TCRdb year 2017). The library was built by means of the immunoSEQ multiplex PCR assay. For the multiplex PCR, a mixture combining 60 forward primers for TCR Vbeta segments and 13 reverse primers for TCR Jbeta segments was used. TCRdb re-hosts the immuneACCESS table, in-frame sequences only. Its copies lack some clones; in the studies checked, an unresolved V gene accounts for under half of them, and the cause for the rest is not known. In this sample the table shows more than 95,000 clones, about 79% of which occur a single time. Less than 2.5% of the sample goes to the ten largest clones. The specimen was PBMCs. The receptor source for this set is a man aged 45-65 years in good health and CMV-seronegative.

V and J are TRBV7-6 and TRBJ2-6; TRBD1 matches at 10 bases. Germline V gene data show CDR1 as SGHVS and CDR2 as FNYEAQ. J lost 1 base, V lost 4 bases, and 10 bases had no gene match. The CDR3 contains 19 residues. The CDR3 sequence is CASSSIRDRGRSGANVLTF. The CDR3, as DNA: TGTGCCAGCAGCTCTATCCGGGACAGGGGAAGGTCTGGGGCCAACGTCCTGACTTTC.

This clone is a singleton in its sample. Its ends do not fully match the called genes, so a read error is possible. The J gene is TRBJ2-7, the V gene TRBV7-9; TRBD1 aligns across 9 bases. The germline gives CDR1 SEHNR, CDR2 FQNEAQ (reference sequence). The length of the CDR3 is 16 residues. The CDR3 sequence: CSSSSGDRTGAYEQYF. The CDR3 DNA sequence: TGTTCCAGCAGCTCCGGGGATCGGACAGGGGCCTACGAGCAGTACTTC.

Relative to its sample, this clone is medium-sized (0.01 to 0.1%). The gene calls are TRBV4-2 and TRBJ1-3, with D possibly TRBD1 on 5 matching bases. The CDR3 covers 16 residues. Deletions cut 3 bases from V and 3 bases from J, with 15 bases between. Germline assignment: CDR1 LGHNA and CDR2 YNFKEQ. The CDR3 nucleotides are TGTGCCAGCAGCCAGATGGGGGGTGAGGGTGGAAACACCATATATTTT. It yields the protein CASSQMGGEGGNTIYF.

The gene calls are TRBV7-9 and TRBJ2-7; a possible D gene is TRBD1 (6 bases). The CDR3 length is 15 residues. V shed 5 bases and J shed 5 bases, with 19 bases lying between them. Germline V gene lookup returns CDR1 SEHNR and CDR2 FQNEAQ (reference sequence). CDR3: CASSPLEGVLDEQYV. CDR3 nucleotides: TGTGCCAGCAGCCCCCTAGAGGGGGTTCTGGACGAGCAGTACGTC.

This sequence joins TRBV7-2 and TRBJ1-5, with unresolved D. CDR1 and CDR2 (germline): SGHTA, FQGNSA. The CDR3 consists of 12 residues. V was clipped by 3 bases and J by 3 bases, with 3 bases between them. CDR3 bases: TGTGCCAGCAGCTTTTACAATCAGCCCCAGCATTTT. Its protein is CASSFYNQPQHF.

CDR3 region: CASSIAQGDSPLHF. CDR3 DNA sequence: TGTGCCAGTAGTATAGCTCAGGGGGATTCACCCCTCCACTTT. The gene calls are TRBV19 and TRBJ1-6, with 7 bases identical to TRBD1. This CDR3 has 14 amino acids. Germline CDR1 is LNHDA and CDR2 is SQIVND (reference sequence). Trimming at V came to 1 base and at J to 8 bases, leaving 2 bases not matched to a gene.

This clone was detected a few times. The J gene is TRBJ2-6, the V gene TRBV5-1; no reliable D call. The CDR3 consists of 16 residues. CDR1 and CDR2 (germline): SGHRS, YFSETQ. The germline V and J ends were trimmed by 2 bases and 0 bases, with 9 bases remaining between them. In nucleotides, the CDR3 is TGCGCCAGCAGCTTCCAAGCGTCCTCTGGGGCCAACGTCCTGACTTTC. It encodes CASSFQASSGANVLTF.

The chain carries TRBV2 and TRBJ2-7, with D maybe TRBD2 (6 bases). CDR3 length: 17 residues. Trimming pared 4 bases from V and 4 bases from J, leaving 23 bases between. Germline V gene sequence: CDR1 SNHLY, CDR2 FYNNEI. The CDR3 loop reads CASSVGRTNPRGYEQYV. CDR3 DNA sequence: TGTGCCAGCAGTGTGGGGAGGACAAACCCGCGGGGATACGAGCAGTACGTC.

The chain couples TRBV6-1 to TRBJ1-5; 7 bases match TRBD1. V trimming: 2 bases; J trimming: 6 bases; junction bases outside the gene matches: 16. The CDR3 spans 18 residues. Germline assignment: CDR1 MNHNS and CDR2 SASEGT. CDR3 residues: CASSERDRAGGRGQPQHF. CDR3 coding DNA: TGTGCCAGCAGTGAAAGAGACAGGGCAGGGGGTAGGGGTCAGCCCCAGCATTTT.

The chain joins TRBV5-1 to TRBJ2-7; maybe TRBD2 (5 bases). The germline gives CDR1 SGHRS, CDR2 YFSETQ. The CDR3 has 15 amino acids. V gave up 6 bases and J gave up 6 bases, with 22 bases separating them. CDR3 DNA sequence: TGCGCCAGCATCGGGTCGAGCACGGGTGAGGGCGAGCAGTACTTC. Protein: CASIGSSTGEGEQYF.

The chain employs TRBV6-5 and TRBJ1-2, with D possibly matching TRBD1 (6 bases). Trimming took 5 bases from V and 2 from J, leaving 15 bases between them. Germline V gene data show CDR1 as MNHEY and CDR2 as SVGAGI. The CDR3 is 15 amino acids. The CDR3 sequence is CASSMAQGLNYGYTF. In nucleotides, the CDR3 is TGTGCCAGCAGTATGGCGCAGGGGCTGAACTATGGCTACACCTTC.

This sequence joins TRBV10-3 and TRBJ2-2; D is unclear. CDR1 is ENHRY, CDR2 SYGVKD, per germline. V was trimmed by 3 bases and J by 5 bases, leaving 16 bases between them. The CDR3 has 16 amino acids. CDR3 region: CAISDVGTSNTGELFF. As DNA, the CDR3 is TGTGCCATCAGTGACGTGGGCACCTCAAATACCGGGGAGCTGTTTTTT.

The chain couples TRBV7-3 to TRBJ1-2; TRBD1 matches 10 bases. The CDR3 is made up of 15 amino acids. CDR1 SGHTA and CDR2 FQGTGA come from the germline V gene. V was clipped by 4 bases and J by 3 bases; unmatched bases: 5. CDR3: CASSSGQGGDYGYTF. Here the CDR3 DNA reads TGTGCCAGCAGCTCTGGACAGGGGGGGGACTATGGCTACACCTTC.

The V and J genes are TRBV19 and TRBJ1-6; 7 bases fit TRBD1. The V gene's germline CDR1 is LNHDA and CDR2 SQIVND (reference sequence). V lost 6 bases, J lost 6 bases, and 8 bases stayed unmatched. CDR3 length: 15 residues. The chain's CDR3 is CASSPGTVINSPLHF. In nucleotides, the CDR3 is TGTGCCAGTAGCCCCGGGACAGTTATTAATTCACCCCTCCACTTT.

This chain connects TRBV7-9 to TRBJ2-3, with D possibly being TRBD1 (5 bases). CDR3 size: 12 residues. Between the trimmed V and J ends, which lost 3 bases and 5 bases, there was a span of 6 bases. CDR1 is SEHNR, CDR2 FQNEAQ, per germline (reference sequence). In DNA, the CDR3 is TGTGCCAGCAGCTTCACAGGAGATACGCAGTATTTT. Translation gives CASSFTGDTQYF.

CDR3 nucleotides: TGTGCCAGCTCACCCACCGGCGGCGTAACTAATGAAAAACTGTTTTTT. Translated, it gives CASSPTGGVTNEKLFF. This chain uses TRBV18 with TRBJ1-4, with no clear D. Germline values: CDR1 KGHSH, CDR2 LQKENI. This CDR3 is 16 amino acids long. The V gene lost 3 bases and the J gene lost 1 base, with 12 bases spanning the gap.

This clone has only a few counts. The chain combines TRBV6-6 with TRBJ2-7; possibly TRBD1 for D (5 bases). The CDR3 loop spans 14 amino acids. The germline V and J ends were trimmed by 2 bases and 0 bases, with 8 bases remaining between them. Germline assignment: CDR1 MNHNY and CDR2 SVGAGI (reference sequence). This CDR3 is CASSYGQGSYEQYF. CDR3 bases: TGTGCCAGCAGTTACGGGCAGGGCTCCTACGAGCAGTACTTC.

The chain couples TRBV28 to TRBJ1-3; 7 nucleotides align to TRBD1. J gave up 0 bases and V 5 bases, and 7 bases lay outside the gene matches. The CDR3 sequence is 16 residues long. The V gene's germline CDR1 is MDHEN and CDR2 SYDVKM. For the CDR3, the DNA is TGTGCCAGCAGTGCCGGGACAGTATTCTCTGGAAACACCATATATTTT. Translated: CASSAGTVFSGNTIYF.

A few counts support this clone. The chain recombines TRBV2 with TRBJ2-7; no firm D call. Germline V gene lookup returns CDR1 SNHLY and CDR2 FYNNEI. The ends were cut back, 4 bases at V and 0 bases at J, with 10 bases in the middle. The CDR3 contains 14 residues. CDR3 residues: CASSAATDSYEQYV. In nucleotides, the CDR3 is TGTGCCAGCAGTGCGGCTACTGACTCCTACGAGCAGTACGTC.

The V gene is TRBV4-3, the J gene TRBJ1-4; D gene unclear. The CDR3 covers 19 residues. Trimming removed 0 bases from V and 4 bases from J, with 21 bases in between. CDR1 LGHNA and CDR2 YSLEER come from the germline V gene. The CDR3 region is CASSQDLIGSLILNEKLFF. CDR3 bases: TGCGCCAGCAGCCAAGATCTTATCGGGAGCCTGATTCTTAATGAAAAACTGTTTTTT.

A few counts support this clone. The chain is built from TRBV5-1 and TRBJ2-2, with 12 bases lining up with TRBD1. The V gene end was trimmed by 3 bases and the J gene end by 8 bases; junction bases not matched to a gene: 5. The CDR3 extends over 15 amino acids. Germline V gene sequence: CDR1 SGHRS, CDR2 YFSETQ. The CDR3: CASSYAGQGAGELFF. The CDR3 DNA reads TGCGCCAGCAGCTATGCGGGACAGGGGGCTGGGGAGCTGTTTTTT.

The CDR3 DNA reads as TGCGCCAGCAGCCACGGACCTATTAAGCGGATGGAGAGGAGCGGCACAGATACGCAGTATTTT. This gives the protein CASSHGPIKRMERSGTDTQYF. The genes are TRBV4-1 and TRBJ2-3; perhaps TRBD2 as D (5 bases). The CDR3 runs 21 residues. Germline CDR1 reads MGHRA; CDR2 reads YSYEKL. The V end was cut by 3 bases, the J end by 1 base, with 29 bases between.

This rearrangement joins TRBV2 to TRBJ2-6; D is undetermined. There are 13 residues in the CDR3. V shed 5 bases and J shed 4 bases, with 6 bases lying between them. Germline assignment: CDR1 SNHLY and CDR2 FYNNEI. The CDR3 DNA follows: TGTGCCAGCAGTCCCCTAGGGGCCAACGTCCTGACTTTC. The encoded protein is CASSPLGANVLTF.

This chain connects TRBV7-3 to TRBJ2-1; 11 bases are shared with TRBD2. Trimming cost V 2 bases and J 5 bases; bases outside gene matches: 5. CDR3 length: 16 residues. Germline values: CDR1 SGHTA, CDR2 FQGTGA. DNA for the CDR3: TGTGCCAGCAGCTTACTGGGACTAGCGGCAAACAATGAGCAGTTCTTC. It specifies CASSLLGLAANNEQFF.

The chain joins TRBV4-3 to TRBJ2-7; perhaps TRBD1 as D (5 bases). Between the trimmed V and J ends, which lost 0 bases and 0 bases, there was a span of 15 bases. The CDR3 extends over 17 amino acids. Per the germline V gene, CDR1 is LGHNA and CDR2 is YSLEER. The CDR3 coding sequence is TGCGCCAGCAGCCAAGATCGCATGCCCGACAGCTCCTACGAGCAGTACTTC. This sequence encodes CASSQDRMPDSSYEQYF.

For the CDR3, the DNA is TGTGCCAGCTCACCACCGTTCGGACAGCAATTCCTCAACACTGAAGCTTTCTTT. Its protein is CASSPPFGQQFLNTEAFF. The chain recombines TRBV18 with TRBJ1-1; D might be TRBD1 (6 bases). The germline CDR1 and CDR2 sequences are KGHSH and LQKENI. V shed 0 bases and J shed 2 bases, with 19 bases lying between them. The CDR3 has 18 amino acids.

The chain joins TRBV10-3 to TRBJ1-1, with 10 bases lining up with TRBD1. The trim removed 0 bases at V and 4 bases at J, leaving 11 bases unmatched. CDR1 is ENHRY, CDR2 SYGVKD, per germline. This CDR3 spans 18 amino acids. The CDR3 bases are TGTGCCATCAGTGAGTCGGGGCCAGAGGGACAGGGGACCACTGAAGCTTTCTTT. Translated: CAISESGPEGQGTTEAFF.

The rearrangement joins TRBV9 to TRBJ1-4; a weak D match, TRBD1 (5 bases). From germline, CDR1 is SGDLS and CDR2 YYNGEE. The CDR3 has 14 amino acids. V dropped 2 bases and J dropped 7 bases, with 12 bases sitting between them. This CDR3 is CASSVGQEPEKLFF. The CDR3 DNA follows: TGTGCCAGCAGCGTCGGACAAGAACCTGAAAAACTGTTTTTT. Filled out from reference TRBV9 and TRBJ1-4, the complete variable domain reads DSGVTQTPKHLITATGQRVTLRCSPRSGDLSVYWYQQSLDQGLQFLIQYYNGEERAKGNILERFSAQQFPDLHSELNLSSLELGDSALYFCASSVGQEPEKLFFGSGTQLSVL.